Below, one T cell receptor (beta chain) is given with its context. This entry comes from a study of blood T cell repertoires in COVID-19. In the study overall: Collection of acute and convalescent COVID-19 samples took place in the United States, Italy and Spain. PBMCs, B-cell-depleted T cells, or T cells were the source of the cDNA or gDNA that made up the material.

Original data processing: For nucleated cells, counts were estimated from reference gene primer amplification. Clones were read by immunoSEQ multiplex PCR, and TCRdb kept only the in-frame ones, dropping some. For V, J and clone size, that table is used; D and trimming come from the DNA. The sample shows about 54,000 clones, around 90% of them seen only once. The CDR3 is 16 residues long. J lost 8 bases, V lost 4 bases, and 14 bases had no gene match. Germline lookup yields CDR1 MDHEN and CDR2 SYDVKM. This clonotype was obtained from a woman aged 60-70 years with active or convalescent COVID-19. The rearrangement joins TRBV28 to TRBJ1-2, with TRBD1 matching 9 bases. What was sequenced was peripheral blood. The CDR3 loop is CASSSLRLQGALGYTF. In DNA form, the CDR3 reads TGTGCCAGCAGTTCCCTTCGACTACAGGGGGCGCTGGGCTACACCTTC.